The next 30 T cell receptor beta chains were all read from a single sample in a study of blood T cell repertoires in COVID-19 (dated by TCRdb to 2019 to 2021). Library preparation was by the immunoSEQ multiplex PCR assay. TCRdb mirrors the immuneACCESS table, restricted to in-frame sequences. Some clones are absent from its copies; in checked studies, under half trace to an unresolved V gene, and the reason for the others is unknown. The sample table contains about 83,000 clones; only one count was recorded for 85% to 90% of them. Together, the top ten hold about 24% of the sample. Sequenced: peripheral blood. These receptors all come from a woman older than 75 in a cohort sampled during active or convalescent COVID-19.

This rearrangement joins TRBV6-1 to TRBJ1-1; TRBD1 matches 8 bases. Germline CDR1 and CDR2: MNHNS and SASEGT. The ends lost 3 bases at V and 4 bases at J; junction bases unmatched: 1. The CDR3 has 13 residues. The CDR3 loop reads CASSDTGGTEAFF. The CDR3 nucleotides are TGTGCCAGCAGTGATACAGGGGGCACTGAAGCTTTCTTT.

This sequence joins TRBV5-1 and TRBJ2-3, with a possible D match to TRBD2 (6 bases). Per germline, CDR1 SGHRS and CDR2 YFSETQ. The CDR3 has 15 residues. Trimming removed 3 bases from V and 2 bases from J, with 13 bases in between. The chain's CDR3 is CASSYTGLNTDTQYF. Written as DNA, the CDR3 is TGCGCCAGCAGCTATACGGGACTTAACACAGATACGCAGTATTTT. Based on the CDR3 plus reference TRBV5-1 and TRBJ2-3, the full variable domain is KAGVTQTPRYLIKTRGQQVTLSCSPISGHRSVSWYQQTPGQGLQFLFEYFSETQRNKGNFPGRFSGRQFSNSRSEMNVSTLELGDSALYLCASSYTGLNTDTQYFGPGTRLTVL.

J is TRBJ2-7 and V is TRBV18; D possibly corresponds to TRBD2 (6 bases). Germline loops: CDR1 KGHSH, CDR2 LQKENI. This CDR3 contains 13 residues. V lost 2 bases and J lost 10, with 15 bases in between. The chain's CDR3 is CASSPKEGAGQYV. Written as DNA, the CDR3 is TGTGCCAGCTCACCAAAGGAGGGCGCGGGCCAGTACGTC.

The chain recombines TRBV7-2 with TRBJ2-7, with 9 bases lining up with TRBD2. Looked up from germline, CDR1 is SGHTA and CDR2 is FQGNSA. The V gene end was trimmed by 5 bases and the J gene end by 1 base; junction bases not matched to a gene: 9. The CDR3 loop spans 16 amino acids. The CDR3 DNA sequence: TGTGCCAGCAGCCGGCTCCTAGCGGGAAGGTCCTACGAGCAGTACTTC. It codes for CASSRLLAGRSYEQYF.

This chain uses TRBV30 with TRBJ1-6; a weak D match, TRBD1 (6 bases). CDR1 and CDR2 (germline): GTSNPN, SVGIG (reference sequence). Trimming stripped 2 bases from V and 7 bases from J, with 12 bases between. The CDR3 sequence is 14 residues long. For the CDR3, the DNA is TGTGCCTGGAGTACGGGGGGCGGCAATTCACCCCTCCACTTT. Its translation: CAWSTGGGNSPLHF.

This sequence joins TRBV6-6 and TRBJ2-1, with 9 bases lining up with TRBD2. CDR3 length: 19 residues. V was pared by 5 bases and J by 1 base, with 15 bases of the junction left unmatched. Per the germline V gene, CDR1 is MNHNY and CDR2 is SVGAGI (reference sequence). In DNA, the CDR3 is TGTGCCAGCAGTCCTCGGGGGGACGCTAGCGGGGTTTCCTACAATGAGCAGTTCTTC. Its translation: CASSPRGDASGVSYNEQFF.

This chain uses TRBV5-4 with TRBJ2-3; TRBD2 matches at 9 bases. Germline V gives CDR1 SGHNT, CDR2 YYREEE (reference sequence). The CDR3 contains 15 residues. With 0 bases clipped from V and 5 bases from J, the junction kept 4 bases outside the gene matches. The CDR3 nucleotides read TGTGCCAGCAGCTTGGGCGGGAGGGCCTTAGATACGCAGTATTTT. Its protein product is CASSLGGRALDTQYF.

This clone is a singleton in its sample. V gene TRBV12-5 combines with J gene TRBJ2-1; 10 positions agree with TRBD2. Germline loops: CDR1 LGHNT, CDR2 FRNRAP. The J segment lost 2 bases and the V segment lost 0 bases, leaving 7 bases of the junction unmatched. CDR3 size: 18 residues. The CDR3 loop reads CASGLVPSGSPTYNEQFF. Here the CDR3 DNA reads TGTGCTAGTGGTTTGGTACCTAGCGGGAGCCCAACCTACAATGAGCAGTTCTTC. The whole variable domain, remainder taken from reference TRBV12-5 and TRBJ2-1, is DARVTQTPRHKVTEMGQEVTMRCQPILGHNTVFWYRQTMMQGLELLAYFRNRAPLDDSGMPKDRFSAEMPDATLATLKIQPSEPRDSAVYFCASGLVPSGSPTYNEQFFGPGTRLTVL.

The rearrangement uses TRBV28 and TRBJ1-1, with D possibly TRBD1 on 6 matching bases. V was cut by 3 bases and J by 0 bases, with 14 bases left in between. Germline assignment: CDR1 MDHEN and CDR2 SYDVKM. The CDR3 totals 16 residues. CDR3 amino acids: CASSFGGQIMNTEAFF. Written as DNA, the CDR3 is TGTGCCAGCAGTTTTGGCGGACAGATCATGAACACTGAAGCTTTCTTT.

The chain has TRBV12-3 or TRBV12-4 and TRBJ1-6, with a possible D match to TRBD1 (5 bases). The CDR3 is made up of 13 amino acids. Between the trimmed V and J ends, which lost 3 bases and 9 bases, there was a span of 9 bases. The CDR3 nucleotides read TGTGCCAGCAGTTTCAAAGGGGCTTCACCCCTCCACTTT. Its protein is CASSFKGASPLHF.

The genes are TRBV6-2 or TRBV6-3 and TRBJ2-5, with 8 bases identical to TRBD1. The germline gives CDR1 MNHEY, CDR2 SVGEGT. The CDR3 extends over 14 amino acids. Trimming took 2 bases from V and 5 from J; bases not matched to a gene: 4. The CDR3 bases are TGTGCCAGCAGTTACCTACGACAGGGGGAGACCCAGTACTTC. Translated, it gives CASSYLRQGETQYF.

J is TRBJ2-1 and V is TRBV3-1 (or the pseudogene TRBV3-2); 7 nucleotides agree with TRBD2. Germline CDR1 is LGHDT and CDR2 is YNNKEL (reference sequence). This CDR3 has 15 residues. Trimming cost V 4 bases and J 3 bases; bases outside gene matches: 6. The CDR3 DNA sequence: TGTGCCAGCAGCCTCCCGGGAGGTAACTACAATGAGCAGTTCTTC. It encodes CASSLPGGNYNEQFF.

The chain uses TRBV19 and TRBJ1-4, with 8 positions matching TRBD1. The germline CDR1 and CDR2 sequences are LNHDA and SQIVND (reference sequence). The trim removed 4 bases at V and 2 bases at J, leaving 0 bases unmatched. The CDR3 sequence is 14 residues long. The CDR3 is CASSTGGTNEKLFF. As DNA, the CDR3 is TGTGCCAGTAGTACAGGGGGCACTAATGAAAAACTGTTTTTT.

This sequence joins TRBV6-5 and TRBJ1-4; perhaps TRBD1 as D (5 bases). Deletions cut 6 bases from V and 0 bases from J, with 8 bases between. The germline V gene has CDR1 MNHEY and CDR2 SVGAGI. The CDR3 loop spans 14 amino acids. CDR3 protein: CASSLGATNEKLFF. CDR3 in DNA: TGTGCCAGCAGCCTAGGGGCAACTAATGAAAAACTGTTTTTT.

V is TRBV6-6 and J is TRBJ1-3; 7 bases fit TRBD1. The CDR3 has 17 amino acids. Germline loops: CDR1 MNHNY, CDR2 SVGAGI (reference sequence). Trimming at V came to 5 bases and at J to 0 bases, leaving 10 bases not matched to a gene. CDR3 region: CASSRRDSSSSGNTIYF. CDR3 nucleotide sequence: TGTGCCAGCAGTCGGAGGGACAGTTCCAGCTCTGGAAACACCATATATTTT.

The chain carries TRBV28 and TRBJ2-7; no clear D gene. CDR1 and CDR2 (germline): MDHEN, SYDVKM. The CDR3 spans 14 residues. V lost 1 base to trimming and J lost 5 bases, with 12 bases between them. CDR3 loop: CASSLFPKLHEQYF. The DNA of the CDR3 is TGTGCCAGCAGTTTATTCCCAAAGCTCCACGAGCAGTACTTC.

This clone is a singleton in its sample. J is TRBJ1-3 and V is TRBV5-1; D unclear. Germline CDR1 reads SGHRS; CDR2 reads YFSETQ. V was pared by 4 bases and J by 1 base, with 9 bases between. The CDR3 consists of 14 residues. CDR3 DNA sequence: TGCGCCAGCAGCCTGACAAGTTCTGGAAACACCATATATTTT. Its protein product is CASSLTSSGNTIYF.

The rearrangement links TRBV5-6 to TRBJ1-5, with D tentatively TRBD1 (6 bases). V dropped 0 bases and J dropped 6 bases, with 10 bases sitting between them. Germline V gene sequence: CDR1 SGHDT, CDR2 YYEEEE. The CDR3 loop spans 14 amino acids. CDR3 amino acids: CASSLGGPGQPQHF. As DNA, the CDR3 is TGTGCCAGCAGCTTGGGGGGGCCGGGTCAGCCCCAGCATTTT.

This clone was seen once. The rearrangement joins TRBV21-1 to TRBJ2-6; TRBD1 was called by the table and not checked on the DNA. TRBV21-1 is a recognized pseudogene. The CDR3 has 17 amino acids. The CDR3 protein is CASSKIQGANGANVLTF. CDR3 coding DNA: TGTGCCAGCAGCAAAATACAGGGGGCTAACGGGGCCAACGTCCTGACTTTC.

This clone was counted only a few times. This rearrangement joins TRBV30 to TRBJ1-5; TRBD1 might be the D (5 bases). Germline V gene sequence: CDR1 GTSNPN, CDR2 SVGIG (reference sequence). Trimming pared 1 base from V and 9 bases from J, leaving 10 bases between. The length of the CDR3 is 12 residues. This CDR3 reads CAWSAGTGPQHF. DNA for the CDR3: TGTGCCTGGAGTGCCGGGACTGGGCCCCAGCATTTT.

This clone was counted once. The CDR3, as DNA: TGCGCCAGCAGCTTGGGACTAGTCTCCTACAATGAGCAGTTCTTC. It yields the protein CASSLGLVSYNEQFF. V gene TRBV5-1 combines with J gene TRBJ2-1; possibly TRBD2 for D (6 bases). Trimming took 0 bases from V and 0 from J, leaving 7 bases between them. Germline CDR1 is SGHRS and CDR2 is YFSETQ. CDR3 size: 15 residues.

V is TRBV28 and J is TRBJ1-4; 9 bases fit TRBD1. Germline V gene lookup returns CDR1 MDHEN and CDR2 SYDVKM. The CDR3 extends over 13 amino acids. The V and J ends lost 8 bases and 7 bases, in that order; junction bases with no gene match: 5. CDR3 in amino acids: CASGGTGPEKLFF. Here the CDR3 DNA reads TGTGCCAGCGGGGGGACAGGGCCTGAAAAACTGTTTTTT.

This clone was seen a single time. The chain combines TRBV11-3 with TRBJ1-3, with TRBD1 matching 8 bases. Germline CDR1 SGHNT, CDR2 YENEEA. Losses at the gene ends were 5 bases for V and 1 base for J; bases not matched to a gene: 4. CDR3 size: 15 residues. The CDR3 spells CASSPRQGSGNTIYF. CDR3 coding DNA: TGTGCCAGCAGCCCAAGACAGGGGTCTGGAAACACCATATATTTT.

This chain links TRBV9 with TRBJ2-2; the D gene is possibly TRBD1 (5 bases). Between the trimmed V and J ends, which lost 0 bases and 4 bases, there was a span of 7 bases. This CDR3 region has 14 residues. Germline CDR1 SGDLS, CDR2 YYNGEE. DNA of the CDR3: TGTGCCAGCAGCGTAGTAGGGGTCACCGGGGAGCTGTTTTTT. It is translated as CASSVVGVTGELFF.

The chain carries TRBV29-1 and TRBJ2-7, with D possibly TRBD2 on 6 matching bases. Germline CDR1 SQVTM, CDR2 ANQGSEA. The CDR3 runs 13 residues. The V end lost 4 bases, the J end lost 4 bases, and 14 bases lay between the germline ends. For the CDR3, the DNA is TGCAGCGTTGTACTAGCTGCCAAGTACGAGCAGTACTTC. It codes for CSVVLAAKYEQYF.

The V call is TRBV6-5, the J call TRBJ2-2, with D perhaps TRBD1 (6 bases). The CDR3 covers 12 residues. In germline, CDR1 is MNHEY, CDR2 SVGAGI. V shed 5 bases and J shed 9 bases, with 10 bases lying between them. CDR3 protein: CASSLWGRELFF. The DNA of the CDR3 is TGTGCCAGCAGTCTTTGGGGGCGGGAGCTGTTTTTT.

The genes are TRBV5-4 and TRBJ2-7, with no clear D. The germline gives CDR1 SGHNT, CDR2 YYREEE (reference sequence). The CDR3 runs to 12 residues. V was shortened by 4 bases and J by 3 bases, with 8 bases between the two germline ends. CDR3 coding DNA: TGTGCCAGCAGCCCCGGAGACTACGAGCAGTACTTC. Its protein is CASSPGDYEQYF.

V and J are TRBV28 and TRBJ2-3, with TRBD2 matching 10 bases. This CDR3 is 16 amino acids long. V lost 3 bases to trimming and J lost 5 bases; unmatched junction nucleotides: 8. The germline CDR1 and CDR2 sequences are MDHEN and SYDVKM. CDR3 nucleotides: TGTGCCAGCAGTTTCTCTCAAGCGGGAGGGGGAGATACGCAGTATTTT. Amino acid sequence: CASSFSQAGGGDTQYF.

V and J are TRBV11-2 and TRBJ1-5; TRBD1 might be the D (6 bases). This CDR3 region has 15 residues. The germline gives CDR1 SGHAT, CDR2 FQNNGV. Trimming shortened V by 1 base and J by 3 bases, and 10 bases separated the two germline ends. The CDR3: CASSLGQGLNQPQHF. DNA of the CDR3: TGTGCCAGCAGCTTAGGGCAGGGGCTCAATCAGCCCCAGCATTTT.

DNA of the CDR3: TGTGCCAGCAGCCGGGAGGGCCTCTATGGCTACACCTTC. This encodes CASSREGLYGYTF. The gene calls are TRBV6-6 and TRBJ1-2; D unclear. The CDR3 contains 13 residues. CDR1 and CDR2 from the germline V gene are MNHNY and SVGAGI (reference sequence). V was shortened by 6 bases and J by 4 bases, with 12 bases between the two germline ends.